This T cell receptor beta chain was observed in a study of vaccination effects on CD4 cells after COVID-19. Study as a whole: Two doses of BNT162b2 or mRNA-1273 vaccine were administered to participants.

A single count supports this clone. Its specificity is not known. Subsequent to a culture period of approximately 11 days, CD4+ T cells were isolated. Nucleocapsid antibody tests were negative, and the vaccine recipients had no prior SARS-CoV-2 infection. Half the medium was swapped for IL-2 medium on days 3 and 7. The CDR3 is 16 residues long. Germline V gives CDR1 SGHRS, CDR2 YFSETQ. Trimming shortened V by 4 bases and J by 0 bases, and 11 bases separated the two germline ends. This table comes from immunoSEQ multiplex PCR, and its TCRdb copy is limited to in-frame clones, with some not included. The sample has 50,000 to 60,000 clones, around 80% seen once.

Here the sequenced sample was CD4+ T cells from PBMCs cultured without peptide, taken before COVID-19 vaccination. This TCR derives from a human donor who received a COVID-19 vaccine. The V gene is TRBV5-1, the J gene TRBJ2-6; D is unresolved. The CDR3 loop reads CASSPTTASGANVLTF. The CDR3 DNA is TGCGCCAGCAGCCCAACAACAGCCTCTGGGGCCAACGTCCTGACTTTC.